This T cell receptor beta chain comes out of a study of CD8 T cells in ankylosing spondylitis. Study outcomes and limitations: Significant enrichment of disease-linked clones was reportedly seen in matched ankylosing spondylitis synovial fluid. There was a TCR beta motif, made of eight highly homologous variants, that appeared characteristic of ankylosing spondylitis blood.

TCRdb re-called the 5' RACE reads with MiXCR, one entry per CDR3 protein. The sample consists of 390,000 or so distinct CDR3 sequences, 20% to 25% of them appearing once. This clonotype has more than one count but fewer than ten. Its antigen is undetermined. The length of the CDR3 is 13 residues. Germline CDR1 is SGHDT and CDR2 is YYEEEE. V gave up 3 bases and J gave up 11 bases, with 15 bases separating them. What was sequenced was blood, either unsorted or a sorted T cell fraction (not recorded which). The TCR sequence derives from a male donor with ankylosing spondylitis. The chain joins TRBV5-6 to TRBJ2-1; D perhaps matches TRBD1 (6 bases). The CDR3 here is CASSWTPGGKQFF. The CDR3 coding sequence is TGTGCCAGCAGCTGGACCCCTGGGGGCAAGCAGTTCTTC.